The 26 T cell receptor beta chains given below trace back to one sample, sequenced in a study of T-cell memory formation after mild COVID-19. TCRdb reanalysed the 5' RACE reads using MiXCR and keeps one entry per CDR3 protein. Here the sample spans hundreds of thousands of distinct CDR3 sequences, around 28% being singletons. The sequenced sample consisted of PBMCs or a T cell subset sorted from them (not recorded which). The receptors come from an adult woman who had mild COVID-19 (a few samples of this study predate the infection). Cell type and time point are not known.

The V and J genes are TRBV7-9 and TRBJ1-1, with 10 bases aligning to TRBD1. CDR3 length: 14 residues. The J segment lost 5 bases and the V segment lost 4 bases, leaving 4 bases of the junction unmatched. Germline CDR1 reads SEHNR; CDR2 reads FQNEAQ (reference sequence). The CDR3 nucleotides read TGTGCCAGCAGCTCCCGGGACAGGGGTACTGAAGCTTTCTTT. This encodes CASSSRDRGTEAFF. The full variable domain, completed using reference TRBV7-9 and TRBJ1-1, is DTGVSQNPRHKITKRGQNVTFRCDPISEHNRLYWYRQTLGQGPEFLTYFQNEAQLEKSRLLSDRFSAERPKGSFSTLEIQRTEQGDSAMYLCASSSRDRGTEAFFGQGTRLTVV.

The chain links TRBV3-1 to TRBJ1-1; 8 bases align to TRBD1. CDR1 is LGHDT and CDR2 is YNNKEL in the germline V gene (reference sequence). V shed 6 bases, J shed 3 bases, and the junction held 9 bases outside the gene matches. The CDR3 spans 15 residues. CDR3 sequence reads: CASSNGQGRYTEAFF. The DNA of the CDR3 is TGTGCCAGCAGTAACGGACAGGGTCGATACACTGAAGCTTTCTTT.

This chain connects TRBV6-2 or TRBV6-3 to TRBJ1-1; D gene ambiguous. Germline lookup yields CDR1 MNHEY and CDR2 SVGEGT. The germline V and J ends were trimmed by 2 bases and 1 base, with 5 bases remaining between them. This CDR3 has 13 amino acids. CDR3 sequence reads: CASSYVENTEAFF. As DNA, the CDR3 is TGTGCCAGCAGTTACGTTGAGAACACTGAAGCTTTCTTT.

The rearrangement joins TRBV5-6 to TRBJ1-2, with a tentative D call TRBD1 (6 bases). The V end lost 6 bases, the J end lost 8 bases, and 26 bases lay between the germline ends. The CDR3 runs to 16 residues. Germline values: CDR1 SGHDT, CDR2 YYEEEE. DNA for the CDR3: TGTGCCAGCACCTCGGAAGCCGGGACAAGGAGAGGGGGCTACACCTTC. This codes for CASTSEAGTRRGGYTF.

This clonotype was observed a few times. The chain uses TRBV18 and TRBJ2-7; D not certain. The CDR3 is 14 amino acids. Germline V lookup: CDR1 KGHSH, CDR2 LQKENI. Deletions cut 6 bases from V and 0 bases from J, with 12 bases between. DNA of the CDR3: TGTGCCAGCTCCCCGACGGCGAGCTCCTACGAGCAGTACTTC. It translates to CASSPTASSYEQYF.

This clonotype was seen a few times. The V call is TRBV10-3, the J call TRBJ2-5; 7 nucleotides agree with TRBD2. V dropped 2 bases and J dropped 2; count of bases not matched to a gene: 5. Germline values: CDR1 ENHRY, CDR2 SYGVKD. This CDR3 comprises 15 residues. The chain's CDR3 is CAISETSGIQETQYF. CDR3 in DNA: TGTGCCATCAGTGAGACCAGCGGGATACAAGAGACCCAGTACTTC.

This clonotype was observed a few times. The J gene is TRBJ2-7, the V gene TRBV20-1; 9 bases fit TRBD2. Germline trimming cut 4 bases from V and 4 bases from J; bases unmatched to any gene: 11. This CDR3 region has 15 residues. Germline CDR1 DFQATT, CDR2 SNEGSKA (reference sequence). CDR3 coding DNA: TGCAGTGCTATCTCCCCCAGCGGGGGGCGATACGAGCAGTACTTC. Its protein is CSAISPSGGRYEQYF.

This chain joins TRBV7-9 and TRBJ2-7, with D perhaps matching TRBD1 (5 bases). Per germline, CDR1 SEHNR and CDR2 FQNEAQ (reference sequence). The V end was cut by 1 base, the J end by 7 bases, with 14 bases between. The CDR3 loop spans 14 amino acids. The DNA of the CDR3 is TGTGCCAGCAGCTTAGGGCTAGGGGAAAGAGAGCAGTACTTC. Protein: CASSLGLGEREQYF. The complete variable domain, with remaining parts taken from reference TRBV7-9 and TRBJ2-7, reads DTGVSQNPRHKITKRGQNVTFRCDPISEHNRLYWYRQTLGQGPEFLTYFQNEAQLEKSRLLSDRFSAERPKGSFSTLEIQRTEQGDSAMYLCASSLGLGEREQYFGPGTRLTVT.

The chain has TRBV5-1 and TRBJ1-1, with D uncertain. The V gene lost 0 bases and the J gene lost 0 bases, with 6 bases spanning the gap. Germline CDR1 is SGHRS and CDR2 is YFSETQ. The length of the CDR3 is 14 residues. CDR3 sequence reads: CASSLDYLNTEAFF. CDR3 DNA: TGCGCCAGCAGCTTGGATTATCTGAACACTGAAGCTTTCTTT.

DNA of the CDR3: TGTGCCAGCAGCTTGGGCACGTCTTCACCCCTCCACTTT. This gives the protein CASSLGTSSPLHF. This chain joins TRBV5-6 and TRBJ1-6; no definite D call. V lost 0 bases and J lost 9, with 7 bases in between. The CDR3 has 13 amino acids. Germline-derived CDR1 and CDR2 are SGHDT and YYEEEE.

This chain joins TRBV7-9 and TRBJ2-2; D possibly corresponds to TRBD2 (6 bases). Germline lookup yields CDR1 SEHNR and CDR2 FQNEAQ (reference sequence). Trimming removed 5 bases from V and 5 bases from J, with 9 bases in between. CDR3 length equals 13 residues. The chain's CDR3 is CASSVSGTGELFF. For the CDR3, the DNA is TGTGCCAGCAGCGTTAGCGGTACCGGGGAGCTGTTTTTT.

This clonotype was recorded many times. The rearrangement links TRBV12-3 or TRBV12-4 to TRBJ2-6; D call uncertain. Between the trimmed V and J ends, which lost 5 bases and 0 bases, there was a span of 17 bases. The CDR3 loop spans 18 amino acids. CDR3 sequence reads: CASSPRTRTSSGANVLTF. Here the CDR3 DNA reads TGTGCCAGCAGTCCACGGACCCGTACCTCCTCTGGGGCCAACGTCCTGACTTTC.

This clonotype was counted only a few times. The chain links TRBV2 to TRBJ2-1; 10 nucleotides agree with TRBD1. The germline CDR1 and CDR2 sequences are SNHLY and FYNNEI. CDR3 length equals 13 residues. V lost 8 bases, J lost 7 bases, and 5 bases stayed unmatched. The DNA of the CDR3 is TGTGCCAGCGGGGGACAGGGGTGGAATGAGCAGTTCTTC. Its translation is CASGGQGWNEQFF.

The table lists this clonotype with a few counts. This sequence joins TRBV7-6 and TRBJ2-7, with a tentative D call TRBD2 (6 bases). The germline gives CDR1 SGHVS, CDR2 FNYEAQ. Trimming stripped 2 bases from V and 4 bases from J, with 9 bases between. CDR3 length: 13 residues. The CDR3: CASSLPGGYEQYF. The CDR3 nucleotides read TGTGCCAGCAGCTTACCCGGGGGATACGAGCAGTACTTC.

In this sample, this clonotype turned up a few times. The chain joins TRBV12-3 or TRBV12-4 to TRBJ2-5; 10 bases map to TRBD1. V dropped 4 bases and J dropped 5; count of bases not matched to a gene: 10. The CDR3 is 16 amino acids. Here the CDR3 reads CASSYQDRGRRETQYF. CDR3 DNA: TGTGCCAGCAGTTACCAAGACAGGGGGCGCCGGGAGACCCAGTACTTC.

This clonotype came up once. This sequence joins TRBV7-6 and TRBJ2-7; 7 bases are shared with TRBD1. V trimming: 5 bases; J trimming: 2 bases; junction bases outside the gene matches: 6. Germline-derived CDR1 and CDR2 are SGHVS and FNYEAQ. The CDR3 covers 14 residues. The CDR3 protein is CASSPGDSAYEQYF. DNA of the CDR3: TGTGCCAGCAGCCCCGGGGACAGTGCCTACGAGCAGTACTTC. Based on the CDR3 plus reference TRBV7-6 and TRBJ2-7, the full variable domain is GAGVSQSPRYKVTKRGQDVALRCDPISGHVSLYWYRQALGQGPEFLTYFNYEAQQDKSGLPNDRFSAERPEGSISTLTIQRTEQRDSAMYRCASSPGDSAYEQYFGPGTRLTVT.

The chain carries TRBV7-9 and TRBJ1-2, with D possibly being TRBD1 (6 bases). Germline CDR1 reads SEHNR; CDR2 reads FQNEAQ (reference sequence). The CDR3 has 15 amino acids. V was cut by 4 bases and J by 4 bases, with 16 bases left in between. CDR3 bases: TGTGCCAGCAGCTACTCGACAACAGGGCTCTATGGCTACACCTTC. Protein sequence: CASSYSTTGLYGYTF.

The rearrangement joins TRBV5-6 to TRBJ1-5; D is perhaps TRBD1 (5 bases). Germline V gene lookup returns CDR1 SGHDT and CDR2 YYEEEE. CDR3 length equals 15 residues. The V end was cut by 3 bases, the J end by 5 bases, with 15 bases between. CDR3 sequence: CASSSTGRAHQPQHF. DNA for the CDR3: TGTGCCAGCAGCTCCACGGGGCGGGCACATCAGCCCCAGCATTTT.

This clonotype is termed medium-sized. The J gene is TRBJ1-1, the V gene TRBV5-1, with a tentative D call TRBD1 (5 bases). CDR1 and CDR2 from the germline V gene are SGHRS and YFSETQ. V was shortened by 7 bases and J by 4 bases, with 14 bases between the two germline ends. The length of the CDR3 is 13 residues. In nucleotides, the CDR3 is TGCGCCAGCTCGTCGGCACAGGTCACTGAAGCTTTCTTT. Its protein is CASSSAQVTEAFF.

This chain joins TRBV6-2 or TRBV6-3 and TRBJ1-2; no firm D call. Germline V lookup: CDR1 MNHEY, CDR2 SVGEGT. The V end lost 6 bases, the J end lost 8 bases, and 19 bases lay between the germline ends. There are 14 residues in the CDR3. The CDR3 bases are TGTGCCAGCAGGGAGGGCAGGCGTGCCTGGGGCTACACCTTC. Protein product: CASREGRRAWGYTF.

The CDR3 reads CASSRQVSEAFF. CDR3 sequence (DNA): TGTGCCAGCAGCCGACAGGTCTCTGAAGCTTTCTTT. The gene calls are TRBV11-1 and TRBJ1-1; D is perhaps TRBD1 (6 bases). This CDR3 has 12 amino acids. Germline V gives CDR1 SGHAT, CDR2 FQDESV (reference sequence). V lost 5 bases and J lost 6, with 10 bases in between.

This sequence joins TRBV7-2 and TRBJ2-3; possible D gene TRBD2, 6 bases. The V end lost 5 bases, the J end lost 10 bases, and 28 bases lay between the germline ends. The CDR3 consists of 17 residues. Germline V gene lookup returns CDR1 SGHTA and CDR2 FQGNSA. CDR3 in DNA: TGTGCCAGCAGCCACCGGCGGGGTGGAAGATCGGGGTCGGCGCAGTATTTT. Its protein is CASSHRRGGRSGSAQYF.

The chain joins TRBV4-3 to TRBJ2-7; TRBD2 agrees at 8 bases. CDR1 and CDR2 (germline): LGHNA, YSLEER. Unmatched junction bases numbered 10, after V lost 0 bases and J lost 3 bases. This CDR3 region has 17 residues. Written as DNA, the CDR3 is TGCGCCAGCAGCCAAGATTTTGGGGCGGGGGGCGGCTACGAGCAGTACTTC. It translates to CASSQDFGAGGGYEQYF.

This clonotype was seen only a few times. The V and J genes are TRBV24-1 and TRBJ2-1; no clear D. Germline CDR1 and CDR2: KGHDR and SFDVKD. The CDR3 loop spans 14 amino acids. V was cut by 1 base and J by 6 bases, with 9 bases left in between. The CDR3 reads CATSDLWVGNEQFF. CDR3 nucleotides: TGTGCCACCAGTGATTTATGGGTCGGCAATGAGCAGTTCTTC.

V usage is TRBV12-3 or TRBV12-4 and J usage is TRBJ2-3; no clear D gene. V lost 3 bases, J lost 4 bases, and 5 bases lay in between. The CDR3 runs to 12 residues. CDR3 nucleotide sequence: TGTGCCAGCAGTTTTGTGGCAGATACGCAGTATTTT. Its translation: CASSFVADTQYF.

The chain uses TRBV12-3 or TRBV12-4 and TRBJ2-7; 8 nucleotides match TRBD2. The CDR3 length is 16 residues. The J segment lost 5 bases and the V segment lost 4 bases, leaving 13 bases of the junction unmatched. This CDR3 is CASSYLPGGARDEQYF. In DNA form, the CDR3 reads TGTGCCAGCAGTTACCTACCCGGGGGGGCTAGGGACGAGCAGTACTTC.